What follows describes a single TCR beta chain. Its target is not known. This sample is part of a study of CD8+CD57+ T cells in acquired aplastic anemia. Study summary: Sorted CD4+ plus CD8+ cells gave DNA averaging about 3 ug. Study-wide points: Patients and controls shared just under 30 CD8+ CDR3 sequences.

Germline loops: CDR1 SQVTM, CDR2 ANQGSEA. Trimming took 7 bases from V and 0 from J, leaving 21 bases between them. The CDR3 is 16 amino acids. The template used for profiling TCR beta VDJ and CDR3 was genomic DNA. Using its own MiXCR run on the reads, TCRdb lists one record per CDR3 protein. The sample shows some 120,000 distinct CDR3 sequences, 45% to 60% of them seen only once. The authors sequenced patients whose flow cytometry had shown CD8+CD57+ cell expansion. Severe acquired aplastic anemia was diagnosed in all patients. Patient blood was sampled before any therapy had been received. The sample comprised sorted CD4+, CD8+, or CD8+CD57+ T cells (not recorded which) from PBMCs. This sequence joins TRBV29-1 and TRBJ1-2; D not certain. The sequence came from a human donor with aplastic anemia. The CDR3 DNA reads as TGCAGCGCCGGGTCGCAGCAGGCTTTCTCTAACTATGGCTACACCTTC. Protein: CSAGSQQAFSNYGYTF. Together with reference TRBV29-1 and TRBJ1-2, the CDR3 gives the full variable domain: SAVISQKPSRDICQRGTSLTIQCQVDSQVTMMFWYRQQPGQSLTLIATANQGSEATYESGFVIDKFPISRPNLTFSTLTVSNMSPEDSSIYLCSAGSQQAFSNYGYTFGSGTRLTVV.